This TCR beta chain was retrieved from a study of cytomegalovirus exposure and HLA in healthy donors. CDR1 and CDR2 (germline): GTSNPN, SVGIG (reference sequence). The CDR3 extends over 14 amino acids. Trimming shortened V by 1 base and J by 4 bases, and 11 bases separated the two germline ends. General study results and limits: V- and J-gene trimming in TCR beta was tied to a missense DCLRE1C variant by an analysis performed later. An observed cluster of highly shared sequence variants was recorded as a likely sequencing artifact. Per a later analysis, about 15,000 TCR beta sequences showed association with HLA alleles at 0.05 false discovery rate.

Comment on this clone: Antigen unknown.

PCR used 60 Vbeta primers and 13 Jbeta primers. TCRdb keeps only in-frame clones here, not all; method: immunoSEQ multiplex PCR. The sample shows under 150,000 clones, 74% of them seen only once. The sequenced sample consisted of PBMCs. The chain has TRBV30 and TRBJ2-4; D is perhaps TRBD2 (7 bases). This TCR derives from a middle-aged woman in good health and CMV-seropositive. The CDR3, as DNA: TGTGCCTGGAGTGGGGGGGGGCAGAAAAACATTCAGTACTTC. Its translation: CAWSGGGQKNIQYF.